These T cell receptor beta chains were read from a single sample in a study of blood T cells in healthy people across ages. One entry per CDR3 protein results from TCRdb running MiXCR on the 5' RACE reads. This table holds about 1.4 million distinct CDR3 sequences, 45% to 70% found once. Sample: blood. These receptors were taken from a man aged 18 to 35 in good health. The CDR3 runs from the conserved cysteine through the conserved F or W. Fields, in order: D gene, clone size, J gene, V gene, CDR3 protein, CDR3 DNA. The D gene is left open where the match is weak. The listing skips clone size in some rows; elsewhere it reads once, few, many or a size class.

d_gene: NA
abundance: NA
j_gene: TRBJ2-7
v_gene: TRBV11-2
CDR3aa: CASSRTAPGEQYF
CDR3nt: TGTGCCAGCAGCCGGACAGCTCCGGGCGAGCAGTACTTC

d_gene: TRBD1
abundance: once
j_gene: TRBJ1-2
v_gene: TRBV10-3
CDR3aa: CAISESGQALYGYTF
CDR3nt: TGTGCCATCAGTGAGTCGGGACAGGCTCTATATGGCTACACCTTC

d_gene: NA
abundance: few
j_gene: TRBJ2-7
v_gene: TRBV7-2
CDR3aa: CASSLAPGLAEQYF
CDR3nt: TGTGCCAGCAGCTTAGCCCCGGGCTTGGCCGAGCAGTACTTC

d_gene: TRBD1
abundance: NA
j_gene: TRBJ2-4
v_gene: TRBV11-2
CDR3aa: CASSPFVQGEQYF
CDR3nt: TGTGCCAGCAGCCCATTCGTACAGGGGGAGCAGTACTTC

d_gene: NA
abundance: NA
j_gene: TRBJ2-5
v_gene: TRBV7-6
CDR3aa: CASSLLKGRDNEQYF
CDR3nt: TGTGCCAGCAGCTTATTAAAGGGGAGAGACAATGAGCAGTACTTC

d_gene: NA
abundance: NA
j_gene: TRBJ2-1
v_gene: TRBV27
CDR3aa: CASSLPAGPGNEQFF
CDR3nt: TGTGCCAGCAGTCTACCGGCAGGGCCGGGCAATGAGCAGTTCTTC

d_gene: NA
abundance: NA
j_gene: TRBJ2-5
v_gene: TRBV20-1
CDR3aa: CSARDSVYQETQYF
CDR3nt: TGCAGTGCCCGGGACTCGGTGTACCAAGAGACCCAGTACTTC

d_gene: NA
abundance: once
j_gene: TRBJ2-1
v_gene: TRBV10-3
CDR3aa: CAISDRRGNEQFF
CDR3nt: TGTGCCATCAGTGATAGAAGGGGGAATGAGCAGTTCTTC

d_gene: TRBD2
abundance: few
j_gene: TRBJ2-3
v_gene: TRBV6-2/TRBV6-3
CDR3aa: CASRPSGATDTQYF
CDR3nt: TGTGCCAGCAGACCTAGCGGGGCCACAGATACGCAGTATTTT

d_gene: TRBD1
abundance: NA
j_gene: TRBJ1-2
v_gene: TRBV9
CDR3aa: CASSAPGQGRYGYTF
CDR3nt: TGTGCCAGCAGCGCCCCGGGACAGGGCCGATATGGCTACACCTTC

d_gene: TRBD2
abundance: NA
j_gene: TRBJ2-1
v_gene: TRBV27
CDR3aa: CASKGRLAGGPNEQFF
CDR3nt: TGTGCCAGCAAAGGTCGACTAGCGGGAGGCCCCAATGAGCAGTTCTTC

d_gene: TRBD2
abundance: NA
j_gene: TRBJ2-1
v_gene: TRBV29-1
CDR3aa: CSVGAGEYNEQFF
CDR3nt: TGCAGCGTTGGGGCGGGAGAGTACAATGAGCAGTTCTTC

d_gene: NA
abundance: NA
j_gene: TRBJ2-5
v_gene: TRBV12-3/TRBV12-4
CDR3aa: CASSSQHRDGGRGTQYF
CDR3nt: TGTGCCAGCAGTTCCCAACATCGGGACGGCGGACGAGGTACCCAGTACTTC

d_gene: NA
abundance: NA
j_gene: TRBJ2-7
v_gene: TRBV11-2
CDR3aa: CASSLGYGSILYEQYF
CDR3nt: TGTGCCAGCAGCTTAGGATACGGATCTATACTCTACGAGCAGTACTTC

d_gene: NA
abundance: NA
j_gene: TRBJ2-1
v_gene: TRBV7-9
CDR3aa: CASKRDRSSYNEQFF
CDR3nt: TGTGCCAGCAAGAGAGACAGGAGCTCCTACAATGAGCAGTTCTTC

d_gene: NA
abundance: NA
j_gene: TRBJ2-3
v_gene: TRBV28
CDR3aa: CASSFLTGTTDTQYF
CDR3nt: TGTGCCAGCAGTTTTTTAACAGGGACCACAGATACGCAGTATTTT

d_gene: NA
abundance: NA
j_gene: TRBJ1-6
v_gene: TRBV15
CDR3aa: CATSRVISLGRGIGNSPLHF
CDR3nt: TGTGCCACCAGCAGAGTAATCTCTCTTGGAAGGGGGATTGGTAATTCACCCCTCCACTTT

d_gene: TRBD2
abundance: NA
j_gene: TRBJ2-1
v_gene: TRBV6-6
CDR3aa: CASSYGLAGTSYNEQFF
CDR3nt: TGTGCCAGCAGTTACGGACTAGCGGGTACCTCCTACAATGAGCAGTTCTTC

d_gene: TRBD2
abundance: NA
j_gene: TRBJ2-3
v_gene: TRBV15
CDR3aa: CATRTSGVITDTQYF
CDR3nt: TGTGCCACCAGAACTAGCGGGGTGATCACAGATACGCAGTATTTT

d_gene: NA
abundance: NA
j_gene: TRBJ1-2
v_gene: TRBV12-3/TRBV12-4
CDR3aa: CASRPPSYGYTF
CDR3nt: TGTGCCAGCAGGCCGCCCTCTTATGGCTACACCTTC

d_gene: TRBD1
abundance: NA
j_gene: TRBJ2-2
v_gene: TRBV7-6
CDR3aa: CASSLGRGSNTGELFF
CDR3nt: TGTGCCAGCAGCTTAGGCAGGGGGTCGAACACCGGGGAGCTGTTTTTT

d_gene: NA
abundance: once
j_gene: TRBJ2-4
v_gene: TRBV29-1
CDR3aa: CSVYDADEQYF
CDR3nt: TGCAGCGTCTATGACGCAGACGAACAGTACTTC

d_gene: NA
abundance: NA
j_gene: TRBJ1-1
v_gene: TRBV6-2/TRBV6-3
CDR3aa: CASSYFKNTEAFF
CDR3nt: TGTGCCAGCAGTTATTTTAAGAACACTGAAGCTTTCTTT

d_gene: TRBD1
abundance: NA
j_gene: TRBJ2-5
v_gene: TRBV6-5
CDR3aa: CASRQGMQETQYF
CDR3nt: TGTGCCAGCAGACAGGGGATGCAAGAGACCCAGTACTTC

d_gene: NA
abundance: NA
j_gene: TRBJ1-1
v_gene: TRBV28
CDR3aa: CASSRSTGDAFF
CDR3nt: TGTGCCAGCAGCCGATCGACGGGGGACGCTTTCTTT

d_gene: NA
abundance: NA
j_gene: TRBJ1-5
v_gene: TRBV29-1
CDR3aa: CSVVVGRGYNQPQHF
CDR3nt: TGCAGCGTTGTTGTGGGGAGGGGATATAATCAGCCCCAGCATTTT

d_gene: NA
abundance: few
j_gene: TRBJ1-5
v_gene: TRBV12-3/TRBV12-4
CDR3aa: CASSLGTVQPQHF
CDR3nt: TGTGCCAGCAGTTTAGGGACAGTTCAGCCCCAGCATTTT

d_gene: TRBD1
abundance: NA
j_gene: TRBJ1-2
v_gene: TRBV20-1
CDR3aa: CSGIGQAGKGYTF
CDR3nt: TGCAGTGGGATAGGACAGGCCGGTAAGGGCTACACCTTC

d_gene: NA
abundance: once
j_gene: TRBJ2-5
v_gene: TRBV15
CDR3aa: CATSSTGRKETQYF
CDR3nt: TGTGCCACCAGCAGTACAGGGCGAAAAGAGACCCAGTACTTC

d_gene: NA
abundance: few
j_gene: TRBJ2-7
v_gene: TRBV6-5
CDR3aa: CASSLTERRGNEQYF
CDR3nt: TGTGCCAGCAGCCTCACCGAAAGGAGGGGAAACGAGCAGTACTTC

d_gene: NA
abundance: once
j_gene: TRBJ2-7
v_gene: TRBV6-6
CDR3aa: CASSYSAAISYEQYF
CDR3nt: TGTGCCAGCAGTTACTCGGCCGCCATCTCCTACGAGCAGTACTTC

d_gene: NA
abundance: NA
j_gene: TRBJ2-3
v_gene: TRBV6-6
CDR3aa: CASSYNGMDTQYF
CDR3nt: TGTGCCAGCAGTTACAACGGTATGGATACGCAGTATTTT

d_gene: TRBD2
abundance: few
j_gene: TRBJ2-3
v_gene: TRBV7-2
CDR3aa: CASSLVLAGGTDTQYF
CDR3nt: TGTGCCAGCAGCTTAGTGCTAGCGGGAGGCACAGATACGCAGTATTTT

d_gene: NA
abundance: few
j_gene: TRBJ2-3
v_gene: TRBV20-1
CDR3aa: CSATVLAQNTVDTQYF
CDR3nt: TGCAGTGCTACCGTCCTAGCGCAGAATACGGTAGATACGCAGTATTTT

d_gene: NA
abundance: few
j_gene: TRBJ1-2
v_gene: TRBV20-1
CDR3aa: CSALSPGMSTTGTF
CDR3nt: TGCAGTGCTCTAAGCCCGGGAATGAGCACGACCGGCACCTTC

d_gene: NA
abundance: NA
j_gene: TRBJ2-7
v_gene: TRBV7-9
CDR3aa: CASSWDTGPSYEQYF
CDR3nt: TGTGCCAGCAGCTGGGATACAGGTCCCTCCTACGAGCAGTACTTC

d_gene: NA
abundance: NA
j_gene: TRBJ2-3
v_gene: TRBV6-5
CDR3aa: CASTEAGGPTDTQYF
CDR3nt: TGTGCCAGCACCGAAGCTGGAGGGCCCACAGATACGCAGTATTTT

d_gene: NA
abundance: NA
j_gene: TRBJ2-6
v_gene: TRBV6-5
CDR3aa: CASSYNARRSSGANVLTF
CDR3nt: TGTGCCAGCAGTTACAATGCCAGACGGAGCTCTGGGGCCAACGTCCTGACTTTC

d_gene: NA
abundance: NA
j_gene: TRBJ1-1
v_gene: TRBV27
CDR3aa: CASSLVQGGTEAFF
CDR3nt: TGTGCCAGCAGTTTAGTCCAGGGAGGGACTGAAGCTTTCTTT

d_gene: NA
abundance: NA
j_gene: TRBJ1-2
v_gene: TRBV20-1
CDR3aa: CSARGQGWNYGYTF
CDR3nt: TGCAGTGCTAGAGGGCAGGGGTGGAACTATGGCTACACCTTC

d_gene: TRBD1
abundance: NA
j_gene: TRBJ2-1
v_gene: TRBV14
CDR3aa: CASSPLTGTGFF
CDR3nt: TGTGCCAGCAGCCCTCTCACAGGGACAGGGTTCTTC

d_gene: NA
abundance: NA
j_gene: TRBJ1-4
v_gene: TRBV14
CDR3aa: CASRATNATNEKLFF
CDR3nt: TGTGCCAGCCGGGCGACAAACGCAACTAATGAAAAACTGTTTTTT

d_gene: TRBD2
abundance: NA
j_gene: TRBJ2-3
v_gene: TRBV7-2
CDR3aa: CASSLALAGGTGTQYF
CDR3nt: TGTGCCAGCAGCTTAGCCTTAGCGGGGGGCACAGGTACGCAGTATTTT

d_gene: NA
abundance: NA
j_gene: TRBJ2-1
v_gene: TRBV4-1
CDR3aa: CASSQGSGQLETQFF
CDR3nt: TGCGCCAGCAGCCAAGGATCCGGACAGTTGGAGACCCAGTTCTTC

d_gene: TRBD2
abundance: NA
j_gene: TRBJ2-7
v_gene: TRBV11-2
CDR3aa: CASSERAGYYEQYF
CDR3nt: TGTGCCAGCAGCGAACGAGCGGGGTACTACGAGCAGTACTTC

d_gene: NA
abundance: NA
j_gene: TRBJ2-1
v_gene: TRBV5-1
CDR3aa: CASSAGTLDNEQFF
CDR3nt: TGCGCCAGCAGCGCGGGAACGTTGGACAATGAGCAGTTCTTC

d_gene: TRBD1
abundance: once
j_gene: TRBJ2-4
v_gene: TRBV5-5
CDR3aa: CAGSEGQGLDIQYF
CDR3nt: TGTGCCGGCAGCGAGGGACAGGGTTTGGACATTCAGTACTTC

d_gene: NA
abundance: NA
j_gene: TRBJ2-2
v_gene: TRBV12-3/TRBV12-4
CDR3aa: CASSSSLTGELFF
CDR3nt: TGTGCCAGCAGTTCTAGCTTAACCGGGGAGCTGTTTTTT

d_gene: NA
abundance: few
j_gene: TRBJ1-2
v_gene: TRBV12-3/TRBV12-4
CDR3aa: CASSIRGEVGYTF
CDR3nt: TGTGCCAGCAGTATCAGGGGCGAGGTTGGCTACACCTTC

d_gene: NA
abundance: NA
j_gene: TRBJ1-5
v_gene: TRBV20-1
CDR3aa: CSARARGHQPQHF
CDR3nt: TGCAGTGCTAGAGCGAGAGGGCATCAGCCCCAGCATTTT

d_gene: NA
abundance: few
j_gene: TRBJ2-3
v_gene: TRBV2
CDR3aa: CASRAIRDSLTDTQYF
CDR3nt: TGTGCCAGCAGAGCTATCAGGGACTCACTGACAGATACGCAGTATTTT

d_gene: NA
abundance: NA
j_gene: TRBJ1-2
v_gene: TRBV29-1
CDR3aa: CSVLHPDEGYTF
CDR3nt: TGCAGCGTTCTTCATCCGGATGAGGGCTACACCTTC

d_gene: TRBD2
abundance: NA
j_gene: TRBJ2-1
v_gene: TRBV5-1
CDR3aa: CAGSLAGGPYNEQFF
CDR3nt: TGCGCCGGCAGCTTAGCGGGAGGGCCCTACAATGAGCAGTTCTTC

d_gene: TRBD1
abundance: NA
j_gene: TRBJ2-7
v_gene: TRBV27
CDR3aa: CASSMGQFYEQYF
CDR3nt: TGTGCCAGCAGTATGGGACAGTTCTACGAGCAGTACTTC

d_gene: NA
abundance: NA
j_gene: TRBJ2-1
v_gene: TRBV29-1
CDR3aa: CSVEDYGEKLGRTYNEQFF
CDR3nt: TGCAGCGTTGAAGATTATGGAGAAAAATTGGGGCGAACCTACAATGAGCAGTTCTTC